The rows below give T cell receptor beta chains drawn from one sample of a study of shared clonotypes between healthy human individuals. The method was immunoSEQ multiplex PCR; TCRdb's version includes in-frame clones alone and lacks a portion of them. The sample records 1.5 million to 2.5 million clones, around 96% being singletons. Specimen: naive CD8+ T cells sorted from blood. Source of these receptors: a man younger than 35 in good health. Both conserved end residues are part of each CDR3. A D gene is named only where the DNA matches it firmly. Only part of the rows carry a size: once, few, many, or a class if the clone is expanded.

NA TRBJ2-7 TRBV6-1 NA TGTGCCAGCAGCTGGGAGGACACCCCTGGCGGCGAGCAGTACTTC CASSWEDTPGGEQYF
NA TRBJ2-7 TRBV5-4 once TGTGCCAGCAGCTTTAAAGGGGGCGGGAACGAGCAGTACTTC CASSFKGGGNEQYF
NA TRBJ2-1 TRBV12-5 NA TGTGCTAGTGGCCCGACGGGACTTTCCTACAATGAGCAGTTCTTC CASGPTGLSYNEQFF
NA TRBJ2-7 TRBV28 NA TGTGCCAGCAGTGGCGCCGGGTCCTCCTACGAGCAGTACTTC CASSGAGSSYEQYF
NA TRBJ2-1 TRBV19 NA TGTGCCAGTAGTATAGATTGGGGGAGCTCCTACAATGAGCAGTTCTTC CASSIDWGSSYNEQFF
NA TRBJ2-5 TRBV11-2 few TGTGCCAGCAGCTTAGCACAAGAGACCCAGTACTTC CASSLAQETQYF
NA TRBJ2-7 TRBV7-8 NA TGTGCCAGCAGCTTAGGGCCCGGAATCTCGTCCGAGCAGTACTTC CASSLGPGISSEQYF
NA TRBJ2-1 TRBV29-1 NA TGCAGCGGGGGGACTCTCTACAATGAGCAGTTCTTC CSGGTLYNEQFF
NA TRBJ2-3 TRBV11-2 once TGTGCCAGCAGCCCAAGCCTCGTAGGGGCGGTGAGGACAGATACGCAGTATTTT CASSPSLVGAVRTDTQYF
NA TRBJ1-1 TRBV5-6 few TGTGCCAGCAGCTTCTGGGGAACTGAAGCTTTCTTT CASSFWGTEAFF
NA TRBJ2-7 TRBV28 NA TGTGCCAGCAGCACCTCGCCCGGGGACCAGTACTTC CASSTSPGDQYF